A selection of T cell receptor beta chains follows, all from one sample in a study of blood T cell repertoires in COVID-19. Libraries were prepared by immunoSEQ multiplex PCR; TCRdb keeps only in-frame clonotypes and omits some of them. The sample gives around 300,000 clones, roughly 85% of which show up once; about 11% is in the top ten. The sequenced material came from peripheral blood. The source of these receptors is a woman in her 70s with acute or convalescent COVID-19. The CDR3 runs from the conserved cysteine through the conserved F or W. D genes are given only for firm matches. The size field is filled for only some rows; it gives once, few, many or a size class.

clone_size: NA
v_call: TRBV19
d_call: TRBD2
j_call: TRBJ2-1
cdr3_nt: TGTGCCAGTAGTATCGGACTAGCTCCCAATGAGCAGTTCTTC
cdr3_aa: CASSIGLAPNEQFF

clone_size: NA
v_call: TRBV5-4
d_call: NA
j_call: TRBJ1-2
cdr3_nt: TGTGCCAGCAGCCTCGACAGCCTTAACTATGGCTACACCTTC
cdr3_aa: CASSLDSLNYGYTF

clone_size: once
v_call: TRBV6-5
d_call: NA
j_call: TRBJ2-7
cdr3_nt: TGTGCCAGCAGTTACGGCAGGGCCTACCACTCCTACGAGCAGTACTTC
cdr3_aa: CASSYGRAYHSYEQYF

clone_size: NA
v_call: TRBV18
d_call: NA
j_call: TRBJ2-3
cdr3_nt: TGTGCCAGCTCACAAAGGGGGTTTACAGATACGCAGTATTTT
cdr3_aa: CASSQRGFTDTQYF

clone_size: NA
v_call: TRBV6-2/TRBV6-3
d_call: NA
j_call: TRBJ1-1
cdr3_nt: TGTGCCAGCAGTTACCTAGGTGAAGCTTTCTTT
cdr3_aa: CASSYLGEAFF

clone_size: NA
v_call: TRBV10-2
d_call: TRBD1
j_call: TRBJ1-5
cdr3_nt: TGCGCCAGCAGAAGGGACAGGGTTAATCAGCCCCAGCATTTT
cdr3_aa: CASRRDRVNQPQHF

clone_size: NA
v_call: TRBV5-1
d_call: NA
j_call: TRBJ2-7
cdr3_nt: TGCGCCAGCAGCTTGAACGCAGATCACCTCGACGAGCAGTACTTC
cdr3_aa: CASSLNADHLDEQYF

clone_size: NA
v_call: TRBV5-6
d_call: TRBD2
j_call: TRBJ2-5
cdr3_nt: TGTGCCAGCAGCTTGGTCAGCGGGGGGACTCACCAGACCCAGTACTTC
cdr3_aa: CASSLVSGGTHQTQYF

clone_size: NA
v_call: TRBV3-1/TRBV3-2
d_call: TRBD1
j_call: TRBJ1-5
cdr3_nt: TGTGCCAGCACCTTCCGGGACAGGGGGCATCAGCCCCAGCATTTT
cdr3_aa: CASTFRDRGHQPQHF

clone_size: NA
v_call: TRBV3-1/TRBV3-2
d_call: NA
j_call: TRBJ1-4
cdr3_nt: TGTGCCAGCAGCAGACGGACAGTAGCTAATGAAAAACTGTTTTTT
cdr3_aa: CASSRRTVANEKLFF

clone_size: NA
v_call: TRBV24-1
d_call: TRBD1
j_call: TRBJ1-5
cdr3_nt: TGTGCCACCAGCGCGGGGATAGGGGGCAGCAATCAGCCCCAGCATTTT
cdr3_aa: CATSAGIGGSNQPQHF

clone_size: NA
v_call: TRBV2
d_call: TRBD2
j_call: TRBJ2-5
cdr3_nt: TGTGCCAGCAGTGATGTACTAGCGGGGGGCCAAGAGACCCAGTACTTC
cdr3_aa: CASSDVLAGGQETQYF

clone_size: NA
v_call: TRBV18
d_call: NA
j_call: TRBJ2-4
cdr3_nt: TGTGCCAGCTCCCGGGGGACAGACCTGCTAGCCAAAAACATTCAGTACTTC
cdr3_aa: CASSRGTDLLAKNIQYF

clone_size: NA
v_call: TRBV9
d_call: NA
j_call: TRBJ2-2
cdr3_nt: TGTGCCAGCAGCCCAACGGGTACCTCGAACACCGGGGAGCTGTTTTTT
cdr3_aa: CASSPTGTSNTGELFF

clone_size: NA
v_call: TRBV5-4
d_call: TRBD2
j_call: TRBJ2-1
cdr3_nt: TGTGCCAGCAGCGGGAAGCGGGGGGCCCCTTACAATGAGCAGTTCTTC
cdr3_aa: CASSGKRGAPYNEQFF

clone_size: NA
v_call: TRBV7-9
d_call: NA
j_call: TRBJ2-7
cdr3_nt: TGTGCCAGCAGCTTAGGCGCCCCGATCGGAGGGTCCTCCTACGAGCAGTACTTC
cdr3_aa: CASSLGAPIGGSSYEQYF

clone_size: NA
v_call: TRBV18
d_call: NA
j_call: TRBJ1-3
cdr3_nt: TGTGCCAGCTTCAACAGGGCCTCTGGAAACACCATATATTTT
cdr3_aa: CASFNRASGNTIYF

clone_size: NA
v_call: TRBV5-1
d_call: NA
j_call: TRBJ1-2
cdr3_nt: TGCGCCAGCAGCTTATTACAGGGATATGGCTACACCTTC
cdr3_aa: CASSLLQGYGYTF